The sequence of this TCR beta chain was determined in a study of cytomegalovirus exposure and HLA in healthy donors. Primers: 60 Vbeta forward and 13 Jbeta reverse. Measured with immunoSEQ multiplex PCR; TCRdb has only the in-frame clones, and not every one. The table shows some 180,000 clones, with 9.5% occurring only once. Germline V gene data show CDR1 as SGHNT and CDR2 as YYREEE (reference sequence). The V and J ends lost 4 bases and 4 bases, in that order; junction bases with no gene match: 6. The CDR3 is 15 amino acids. In this sample, this clone turned up a few times. The antigen is undetermined. General study results and limits: An analysis done earlier found most TCR beta V segments productive about 87% or about 30% of the time. Reported findings show TCR beta sequences accurately forecast HLA-A and HLA-B alleles in most subjects. Presence/absence analyses assumed roughly uniform sequencing depth across donors.

The sequencing sample was made of PBMCs. J is TRBJ2-5 and V is TRBV5-4, with 11 nucleotides matching TRBD1. This sequence originates from a woman aged 25 to 39 in good health and CMV-seropositive. The CDR3 sequence: CASSQRDRGLETQYF. As DNA, the CDR3 is TGTGCCAGCAGCCAACGGGACAGGGGGTTAGAGACCCAGTACTTC.